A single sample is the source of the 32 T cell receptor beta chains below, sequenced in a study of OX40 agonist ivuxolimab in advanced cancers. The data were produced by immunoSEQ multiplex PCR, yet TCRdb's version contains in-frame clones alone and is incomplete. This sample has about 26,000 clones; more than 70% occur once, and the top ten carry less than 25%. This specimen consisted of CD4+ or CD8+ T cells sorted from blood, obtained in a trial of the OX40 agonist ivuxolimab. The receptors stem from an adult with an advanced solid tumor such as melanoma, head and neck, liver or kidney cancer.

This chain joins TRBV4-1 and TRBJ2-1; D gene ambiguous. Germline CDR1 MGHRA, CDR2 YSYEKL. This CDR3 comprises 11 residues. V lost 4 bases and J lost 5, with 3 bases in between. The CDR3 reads CASSLNNEQFF. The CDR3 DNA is TGCGCCAGCAGCCTAAACAATGAGCAGTTCTTC.

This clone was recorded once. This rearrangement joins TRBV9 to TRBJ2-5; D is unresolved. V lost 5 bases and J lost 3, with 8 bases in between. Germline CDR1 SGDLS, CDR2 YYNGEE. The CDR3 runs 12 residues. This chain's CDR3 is CASSGLEETQYF. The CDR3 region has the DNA TGTGCCAGCAGTGGCTTGGAAGAGACCCAGTACTTC.

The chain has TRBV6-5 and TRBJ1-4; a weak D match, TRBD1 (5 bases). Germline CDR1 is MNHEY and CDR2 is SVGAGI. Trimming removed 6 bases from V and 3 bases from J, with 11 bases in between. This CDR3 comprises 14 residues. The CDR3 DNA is TGTGCCAGCAGCATGGGGGGGGCTAATGAAAAACTGTTTTTT. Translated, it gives CASSMGGANEKLFF.

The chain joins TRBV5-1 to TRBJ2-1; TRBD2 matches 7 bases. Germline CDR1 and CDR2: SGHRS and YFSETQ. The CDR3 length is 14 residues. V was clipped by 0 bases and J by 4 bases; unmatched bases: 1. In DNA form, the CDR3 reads TGCGCCAGCAGCTTGGCTAGCGGATACAATGAGCAGTTCTTC. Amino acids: CASSLASGYNEQFF.

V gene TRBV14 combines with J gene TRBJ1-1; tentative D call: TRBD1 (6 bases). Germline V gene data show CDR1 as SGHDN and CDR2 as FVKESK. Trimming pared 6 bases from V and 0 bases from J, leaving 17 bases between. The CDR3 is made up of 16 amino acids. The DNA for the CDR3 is TGTGCCAGCAGTCTCAACCAGGGACACATGAACACTGAAGCTTTCTTT. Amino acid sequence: CASSLNQGHMNTEAFF. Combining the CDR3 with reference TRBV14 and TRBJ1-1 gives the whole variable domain EAGVTQFPSHSVIEKGQTVTLRCDPISGHDNLYWYRRVMGKEIKFLLHFVKESKQDESGMPNNRFLAERTGGTYSTLKVQPAELEDSGVYFCASSLNQGHMNTEAFFGQGTRLTVV.

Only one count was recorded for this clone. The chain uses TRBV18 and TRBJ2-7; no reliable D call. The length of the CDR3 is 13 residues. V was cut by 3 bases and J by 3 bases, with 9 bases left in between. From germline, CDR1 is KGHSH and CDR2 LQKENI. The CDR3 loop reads CASSPDLYYEQYF. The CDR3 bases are TGTGCCAGCTCACCTGACCTCTACTACGAGCAGTACTTC.

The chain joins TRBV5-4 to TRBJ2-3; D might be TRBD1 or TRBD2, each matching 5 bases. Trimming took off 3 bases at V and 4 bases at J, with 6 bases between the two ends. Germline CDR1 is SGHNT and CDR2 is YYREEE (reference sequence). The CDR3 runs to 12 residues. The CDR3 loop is CASSWDPDTQYF. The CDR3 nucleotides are TGTGCCAGCAGCTGGGACCCAGATACGCAGTATTTT. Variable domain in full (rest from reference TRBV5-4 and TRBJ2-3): ETGVTQSPTHLIKTRGQQVTLRCSSQSGHNTVSWYQQALGQGPQFIFQYYREEENGRGNFPPRFSGLQFPNYSSELNVNALELDDSALYLCASSWDPDTQYFGPGTRLTVL.

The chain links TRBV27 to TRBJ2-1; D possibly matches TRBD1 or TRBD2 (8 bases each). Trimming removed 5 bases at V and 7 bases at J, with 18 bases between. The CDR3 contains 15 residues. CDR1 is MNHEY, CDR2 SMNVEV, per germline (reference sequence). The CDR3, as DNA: TGTGCCAGCAGTCAGGGGGCGGGAGGCACGAATGAGCAGTTCTTC. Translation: CASSQGAGGTNEQFF.

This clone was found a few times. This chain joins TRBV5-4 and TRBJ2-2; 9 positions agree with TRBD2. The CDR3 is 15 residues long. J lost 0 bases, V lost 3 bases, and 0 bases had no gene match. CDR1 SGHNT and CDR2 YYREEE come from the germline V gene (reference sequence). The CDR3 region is CASSSSGANTGELFF. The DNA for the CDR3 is TGTGCCAGCAGCTCTAGCGGGGCGAACACCGGGGAGCTGTTTTTT.

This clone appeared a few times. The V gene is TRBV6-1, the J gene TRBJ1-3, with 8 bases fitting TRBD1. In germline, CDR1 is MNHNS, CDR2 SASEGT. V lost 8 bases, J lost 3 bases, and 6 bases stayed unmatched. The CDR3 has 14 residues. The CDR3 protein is CASETGDGGNTIYF. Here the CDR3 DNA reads TGTGCCAGCGAGACAGGGGATGGTGGAAACACCATATATTTT.

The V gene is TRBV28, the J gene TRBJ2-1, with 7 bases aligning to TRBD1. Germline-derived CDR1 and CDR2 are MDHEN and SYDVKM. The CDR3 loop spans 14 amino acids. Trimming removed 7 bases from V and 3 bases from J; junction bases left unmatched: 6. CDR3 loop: CASKTGTDYNEQFF. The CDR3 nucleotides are TGTGCCAGCAAGACCGGGACAGACTACAATGAGCAGTTCTTC.

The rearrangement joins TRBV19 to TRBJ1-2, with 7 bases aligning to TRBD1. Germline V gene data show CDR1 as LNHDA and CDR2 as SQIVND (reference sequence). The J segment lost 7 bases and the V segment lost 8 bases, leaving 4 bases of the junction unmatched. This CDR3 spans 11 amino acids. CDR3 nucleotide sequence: TGTGCCAGTCACCAGGGGGTTGGCTACACCTTC. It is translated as CASHQGVGYTF.

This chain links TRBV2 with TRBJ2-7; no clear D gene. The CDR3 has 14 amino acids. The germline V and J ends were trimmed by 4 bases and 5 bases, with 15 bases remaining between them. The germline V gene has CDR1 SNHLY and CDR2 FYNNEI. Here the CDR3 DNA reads TGTGCCAGCAGTGTATCGTTAGATCACGACGAGCAGTACTTC. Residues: CASSVSLDHDEQYF. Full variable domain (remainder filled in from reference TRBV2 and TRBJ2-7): EPEVTQTPSHQVTQMGQEVILRCVPISNHLYFYWYRQILGQKVEFLVSFYNNEISEKSEIFDDQFSVERPDGSNFTLKIRSTKLEDSAMYFCASSVSLDHDEQYFGPGTRLTVT.

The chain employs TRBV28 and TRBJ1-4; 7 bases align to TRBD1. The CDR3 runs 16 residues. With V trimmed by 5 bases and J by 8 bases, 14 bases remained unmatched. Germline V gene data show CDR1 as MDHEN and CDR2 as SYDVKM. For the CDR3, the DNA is TGTGCCAGCAGTGTCCGACAGGGCCGAATCGGGGAAAAACTGTTTTTT. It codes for CASSVRQGRIGEKLFF.

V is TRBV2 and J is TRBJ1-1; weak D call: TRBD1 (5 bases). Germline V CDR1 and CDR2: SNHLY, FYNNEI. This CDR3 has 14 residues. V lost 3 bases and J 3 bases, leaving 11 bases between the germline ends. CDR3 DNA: TGTGCCAGCAGTGACGGGGGAATATACACTGAAGCTTTCTTT. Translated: CASSDGGIYTEAFF.

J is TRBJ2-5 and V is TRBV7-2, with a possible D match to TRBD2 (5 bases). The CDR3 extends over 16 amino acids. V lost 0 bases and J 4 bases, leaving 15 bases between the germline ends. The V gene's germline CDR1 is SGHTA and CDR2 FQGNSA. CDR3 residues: CASSLAAGLPSETQYF. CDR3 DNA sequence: TGTGCCAGCAGCTTAGCCGCGGGCCTCCCCTCAGAGACCCAGTACTTC.

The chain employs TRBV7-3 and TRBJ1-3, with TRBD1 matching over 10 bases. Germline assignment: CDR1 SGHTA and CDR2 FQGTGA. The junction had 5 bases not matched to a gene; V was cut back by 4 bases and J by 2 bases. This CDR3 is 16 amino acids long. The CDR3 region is CASSSAGTGAGNTIYF. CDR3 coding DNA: TGTGCCAGCAGCTCAGCGGGGACAGGGGCTGGAAACACCATATATTTT.

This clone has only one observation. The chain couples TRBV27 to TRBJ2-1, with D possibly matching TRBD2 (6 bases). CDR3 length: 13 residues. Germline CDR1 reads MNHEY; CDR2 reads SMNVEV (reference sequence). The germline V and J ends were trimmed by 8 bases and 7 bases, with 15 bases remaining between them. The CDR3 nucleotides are TGTGCCAGCTCTCCAAGGGCGGGGAATGAGCAGTTCTTC. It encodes CASSPRAGNEQFF.

CDR3 DNA: TGTGCCAGCAGTTTATCGCAGAACAATGAGCAGTTCTTC. This sequence encodes CASSLSQNNEQFF. This sequence joins TRBV27 and TRBJ2-1; D remains unclear. CDR1 and CDR2 from the germline V gene are MNHEY and SMNVEV (reference sequence). V lost 0 bases to trimming and J lost 5 bases, with 5 bases between them. This CDR3 has 13 residues.

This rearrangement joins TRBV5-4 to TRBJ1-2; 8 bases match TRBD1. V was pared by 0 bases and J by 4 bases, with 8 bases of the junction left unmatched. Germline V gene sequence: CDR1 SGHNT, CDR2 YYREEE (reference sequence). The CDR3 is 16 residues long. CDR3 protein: CASSLAGQGISYGYTF. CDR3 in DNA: TGTGCCAGCAGCTTGGCTGGACAGGGAATTAGCTATGGCTACACCTTC.

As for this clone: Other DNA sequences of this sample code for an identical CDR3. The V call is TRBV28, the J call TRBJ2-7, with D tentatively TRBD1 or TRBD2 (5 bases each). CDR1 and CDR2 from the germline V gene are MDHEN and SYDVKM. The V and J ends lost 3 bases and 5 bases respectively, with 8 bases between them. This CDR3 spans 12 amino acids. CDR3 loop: CASSFWGNEQYF. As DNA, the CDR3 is TGTGCCAGCAGTTTCTGGGGGAACGAGCAGTACTTC. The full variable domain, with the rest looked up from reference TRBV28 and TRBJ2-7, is DVKVTQSSRYLVKRTGEKVFLECVQDMDHENMFWYRQDPGLGLRLIYFSYDVKMKEKGDIPEGYSVSREKKERFSLILESASTNQTSMYLCASSFWGNEQYFGPGTRLTVT.

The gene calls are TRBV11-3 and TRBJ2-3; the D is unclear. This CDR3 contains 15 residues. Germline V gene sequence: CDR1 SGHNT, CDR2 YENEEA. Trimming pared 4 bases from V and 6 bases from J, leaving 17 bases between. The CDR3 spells CASSSLGYDGDTQYF. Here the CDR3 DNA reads TGTGCCAGCAGCTCCCTGGGGTACGACGGGGATACGCAGTATTTT.

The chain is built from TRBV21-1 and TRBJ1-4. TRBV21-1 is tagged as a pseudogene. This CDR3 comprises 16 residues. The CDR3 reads CASSRFVRAVNEKLFF. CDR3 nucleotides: TGTGCCAGCAGCCGATTCGTCCGGGCCGTAAATGAAAAACTGTTTTTT.

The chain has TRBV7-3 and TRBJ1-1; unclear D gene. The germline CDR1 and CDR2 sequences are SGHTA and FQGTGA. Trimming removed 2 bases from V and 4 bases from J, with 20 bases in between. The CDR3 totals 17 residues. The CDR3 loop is CASSLENRFWRGTEAFF. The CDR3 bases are TGTGCCAGCAGCTTAGAAAATCGGTTTTGGCGAGGCACTGAAGCTTTCTTT.

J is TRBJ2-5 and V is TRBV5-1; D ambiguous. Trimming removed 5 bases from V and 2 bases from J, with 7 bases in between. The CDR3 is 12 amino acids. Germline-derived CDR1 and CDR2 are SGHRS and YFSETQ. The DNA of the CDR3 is TGCGCCAGCAGGGATAGGCAAGAGACCCAGTACTTC. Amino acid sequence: CASRDRQETQYF.

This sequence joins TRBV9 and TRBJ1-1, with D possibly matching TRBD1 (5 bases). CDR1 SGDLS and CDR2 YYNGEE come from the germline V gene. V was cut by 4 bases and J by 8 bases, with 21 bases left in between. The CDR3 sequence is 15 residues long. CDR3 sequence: CASSQALVGTTEAFF. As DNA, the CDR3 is TGTGCCAGCAGCCAGGCGTTAGTAGGGACCACCGAAGCTTTCTTT.

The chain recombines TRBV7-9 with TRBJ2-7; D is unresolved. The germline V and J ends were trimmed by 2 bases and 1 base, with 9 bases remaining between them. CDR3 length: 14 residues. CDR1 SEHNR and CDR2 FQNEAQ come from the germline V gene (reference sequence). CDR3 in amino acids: CASSLSRVSYEQYF. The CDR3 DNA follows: TGTGCCAGCAGCTTATCTCGGGTTTCCTACGAGCAGTACTTC.

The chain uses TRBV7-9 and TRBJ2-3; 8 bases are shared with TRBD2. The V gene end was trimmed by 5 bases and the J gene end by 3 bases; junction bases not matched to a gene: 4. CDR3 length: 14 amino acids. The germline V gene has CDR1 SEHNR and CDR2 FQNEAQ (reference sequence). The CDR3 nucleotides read TGTGCCAGCAGCAACCGGGGGGGGACAGATACGCAGTATTTT. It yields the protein CASSNRGGTDTQYF.

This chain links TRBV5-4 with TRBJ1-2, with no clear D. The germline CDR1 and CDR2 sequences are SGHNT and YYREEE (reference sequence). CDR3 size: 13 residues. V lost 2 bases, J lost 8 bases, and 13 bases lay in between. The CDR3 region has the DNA TGTGCCAGCAGCTTAGACGCGGACGAAGGCTACACCTTC. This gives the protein CASSLDADEGYTF.

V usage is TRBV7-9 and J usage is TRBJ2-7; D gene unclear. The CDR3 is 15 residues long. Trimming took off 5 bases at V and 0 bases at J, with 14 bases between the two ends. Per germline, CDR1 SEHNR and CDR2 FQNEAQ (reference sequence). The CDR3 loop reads CASSATTASSYEQYF. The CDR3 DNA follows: TGTGCCAGCAGCGCCACGACGGCTAGCTCCTACGAGCAGTACTTC.

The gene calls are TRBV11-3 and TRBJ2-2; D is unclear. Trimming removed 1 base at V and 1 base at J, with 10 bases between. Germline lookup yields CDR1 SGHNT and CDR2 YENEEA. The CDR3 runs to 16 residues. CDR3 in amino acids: CASSLGLEMNTGELFF. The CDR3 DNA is TGTGCCAGCAGCTTAGGACTTGAAATGAACACCGGGGAGCTGTTTTTT.

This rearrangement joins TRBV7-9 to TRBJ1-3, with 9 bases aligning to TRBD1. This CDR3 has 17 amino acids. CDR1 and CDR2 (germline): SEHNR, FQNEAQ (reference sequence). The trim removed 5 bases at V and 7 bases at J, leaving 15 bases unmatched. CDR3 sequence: CASSRVLQGARANTIYF. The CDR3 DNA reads TGTGCCAGCAGCCGGGTCTTACAGGGGGCTAGGGCGAACACCATATATTTT.